This T cell receptor beta chain was found in a study of memory CD4+ T cells and cytomegalovirus serostatus. This clone appeared a few times. One end of the junction varies from germline; a read error may be responsible. Profiled with immunoSEQ multiplex PCR; TCRdb holds only in-frame clones, not every one. The sample contains some 48,000 clones, 60% to 80% of which appear only once. CDR1 and CDR2 (germline): SGHTA, FQGNSA. CDR3 size: 12 residues. Single viable CD3+CD4+CD8-CD45RO+ cells were sorted as the memory CD4+ T cells. This receptor was identified in an adult in good health and CMV-seronegative. V is TRBV7-2 and J is TRBJ1-1; D unresolved. Input material: memory CD4+ T cells from blood. CDR3 DNA sequence: TGTGCCTGCAGAAGACTGAACACTGAAGCTTTCTTT. Translated: CACRRLNTEAFF.